This entry lists 12 T cell receptor beta chains sequenced from one sample in a study of T cells after yellow fever vaccination. TCRdb re-called the 5' RACE reads through MiXCR, storing one row per CDR3 protein. This sample has hundreds of thousands of distinct CDR3 sequences, with around an eighth found just once. The sample was PBMCs, taken on the day of the yellow fever booster vaccination. These receptors originate from a man under 40 who received the YFV17D yellow fever vaccine.

This clonotype was seen more than once but under ten times. The rearrangement uses TRBV5-1 and TRBJ2-1, with TRBD2 identical over 10 bases. The CDR3 has 17 residues. The V gene end was trimmed by 0 bases and the J gene end by 1 base; junction bases not matched to a gene: 4. Germline V gene data show CDR1 as SGHRS and CDR2 as YFSETQ. Written as DNA, the CDR3 is TGCGCCAGCAGCTTGGCAGGAGCGGGAGGGTCCTACAATGAGCAGTTCTTC. Protein sequence: CASSLAGAGGSYNEQFF.

This clonotype has a count of ten or more. The chain couples TRBV20-1 to TRBJ2-3, with D uncertain. V gave up 4 bases and J gave up 3 bases, with 8 bases separating them. The CDR3 is 12 amino acids. Per the germline V gene, CDR1 is DFQATT and CDR2 is SNEGSKA (reference sequence). For the CDR3, the DNA is TGCAGTGCTATTTTGGGAACAGATACGCAGTATTTT. It yields the protein CSAILGTDTQYF.

This chain joins TRBV5-1 and TRBJ2-5; D may be TRBD1 (5 bases). Germline V gene data show CDR1 as SGHRS and CDR2 as YFSETQ. Trimming shortened V by 0 bases and J by 5 bases, and 20 bases separated the two germline ends. This CDR3 comprises 17 residues. CDR3 residues: CASSLEPQGRLQETQYF. CDR3 bases: TGCGCCAGCAGCTTGGAGCCCCAGGGTCGATTACAGGAGACCCAGTACTTC.

The V gene is TRBV4-1, the J gene TRBJ2-7; 8 nucleotides agree with TRBD1. Germline CDR1 MGHRA, CDR2 YSYEKL. This CDR3 spans 18 amino acids. V lost 0 bases to trimming and J lost 9 bases; unmatched junction nucleotides: 19. CDR3: CASSQELDWGQASGVQYF. The DNA of the CDR3 is TGCGCCAGCAGCCAAGAGTTAGATTGGGGACAGGCCTCGGGTGTGCAGTACTTC.

This clonotype was detected many times. At one end, the junction sequence differs from germline, possibly due to a read error. The genes are TRBV6-1 and TRBJ2-1; D might be TRBD2 (5 bases). The germline gives CDR1 MNHNS, CDR2 SASEGT. CDR3 length: 14 amino acids. For the CDR3, the DNA is TGTGCTAGCAGTCCGGGTCTAGCAAACAATGAGCAGTTCTTC. It specifies CASSPGLANNEQFF.

This clonotype has a count of ten or more. Relative to the germline gene, one junction end is altered; a read error may explain this. The chain is built from TRBV5-1 and TRBJ2-7; 9 nucleotides align to TRBD2. From germline, CDR1 is SGHRS and CDR2 YFSETQ. The CDR3 contains 17 residues. This chain's CDR3 is CASSLGAGGLSSYEQYF. CDR3 in DNA: TGCGCCAGCAGTTTGGGAGCGGGAGGCCTTAGCTCCTACGAGCAGTACTTC.

This sequence joins TRBV5-1 and TRBJ2-5, with D perhaps TRBD1 or TRBD2 (6 bases each). Deletions cut 2 bases from V and 4 bases from J, with 12 bases between. Per germline, CDR1 SGHRS and CDR2 YFSETQ. CDR3 size: 14 residues. In DNA form, the CDR3 reads TGCGCCAGCAGCTTCCAAGGGGGAGGAGAGACCCAGTACTTC. Encoded protein: CASSFQGGGETQYF.

This clonotype was detected only a few times. The chain employs TRBV4-2 and TRBJ2-6; D is unresolved. This CDR3 region has 22 residues. Trimming removed 4 bases from V and 0 bases from J, with 28 bases in between. The germline V gene encodes CDR1 LGHNA and CDR2 YNFKEQ. The CDR3 DNA sequence: TGTGCCAGCAGCCCACTCAGGTCAAACCTCATCCCCTCAAACTCTGGGGCCAACGTCCTGACTTTC. Translation gives CASSPLRSNLIPSNSGANVLTF.

In this sample, this clonotype turned up a few times. The CDR3 DNA is TGTGCCTGGAGCCTACAGGGGGCGAGCTATGGCTACACCTTC. Its translation: CAWSLQGASYGYTF. The chain links TRBV30 to TRBJ1-2, with 9 bases aligning to TRBD1. V shed 3 bases, J shed 4 bases, and the junction held 6 bases outside the gene matches. CDR1 is GTSNPN and CDR2 is SVGIG in the germline V gene (reference sequence). This CDR3 has 14 residues.

This rearrangement joins TRBV29-1 to TRBJ1-2; D remains ambiguous. Germline V gives CDR1 SQVTM, CDR2 ANQGSEA. The CDR3 runs 12 residues. V lost 4 bases and J 4 bases, leaving 10 bases between the germline ends. CDR3 bases: TGCAGCGTTGGGTCAATCCCCTATGGCTACACCTTC. Translated, it gives CSVGSIPYGYTF.

This clonotype was counted a few times. The chain employs TRBV6-1 and TRBJ2-5; D uncertain. There are 15 residues in the CDR3. Germline CDR1 is MNHNS and CDR2 is SASEGT. Trimming removed 8 bases from V and 4 bases from J, with 20 bases in between. CDR3 DNA: TGTGCCAGCTGCGCTGTTAGTGGTGTAGCAGAGACCCAGTACTTC. Amino acid sequence: CASCAVSGVAETQYF.

CDR3 in amino acids: CASSSPTGRGYEQYF. CDR3 in DNA: TGTGCCAGCAGCTCCCCGACTGGGCGGGGGTACGAGCAGTACTTC. The chain employs TRBV11-2 and TRBJ2-7, with 7 bases that match TRBD2. The CDR3 loop spans 15 amino acids. Germline lookup yields CDR1 SGHAT and CDR2 FQNNGV. V was pared by 4 bases and J by 4 bases, with 10 bases of the junction left unmatched.